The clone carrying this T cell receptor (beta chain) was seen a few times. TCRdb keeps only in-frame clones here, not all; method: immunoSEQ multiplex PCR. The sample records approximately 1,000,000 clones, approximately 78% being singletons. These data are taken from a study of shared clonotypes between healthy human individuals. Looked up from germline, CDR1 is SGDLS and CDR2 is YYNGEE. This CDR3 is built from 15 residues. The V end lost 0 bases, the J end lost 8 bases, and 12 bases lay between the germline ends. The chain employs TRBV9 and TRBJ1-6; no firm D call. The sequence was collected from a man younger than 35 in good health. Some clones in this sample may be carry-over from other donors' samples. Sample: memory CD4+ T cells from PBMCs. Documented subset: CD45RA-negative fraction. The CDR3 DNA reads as TGTGCCAGCAGCGTAGACGGGCAAGCCGATTCACCCCTCCACTTT. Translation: CASSVDGQADSPLHF. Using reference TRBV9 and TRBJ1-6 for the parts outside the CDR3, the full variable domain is DSGVTQTPKHLITATGQRVTLRCSPRSGDLSVYWYQQSLDQGLQFLIQYYNGEERAKGNILERFSAQQFPDLHSELNLSSLELGDSALYFCASSVDGQADSPLHFGNGTRLTVT.